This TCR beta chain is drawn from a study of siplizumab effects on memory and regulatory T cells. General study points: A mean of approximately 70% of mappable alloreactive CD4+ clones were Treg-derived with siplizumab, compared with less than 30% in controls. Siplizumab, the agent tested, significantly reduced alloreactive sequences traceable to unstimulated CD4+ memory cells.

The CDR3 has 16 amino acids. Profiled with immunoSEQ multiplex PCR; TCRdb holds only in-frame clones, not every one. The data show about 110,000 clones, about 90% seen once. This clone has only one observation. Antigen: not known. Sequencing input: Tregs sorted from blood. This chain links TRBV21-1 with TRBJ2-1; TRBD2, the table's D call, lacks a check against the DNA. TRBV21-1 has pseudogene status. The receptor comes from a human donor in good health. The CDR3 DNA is TGTGCCACCCAAATGGGACTAGCGTTTTCCTACAATGAGCAGTTCTTC. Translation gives CATQMGLAFSYNEQFF.